The entry below gives a single T cell receptor (beta chain) sequence along with its context. After autologous stem cell transplantation all patients relapsed, and prior brentuximab vedotin exposure differed between cohorts. The protocol was immunoSEQ multiplex PCR, while the TCRdb copy is restricted to in-frame clones and leaves out a portion. The sample records approximately 89,000 clones, 80% to 85% being singletons. The sample belongs to a study of PD-1 blockade in classical Hodgkin lymphoma. This receptor was obtained from a human donor with classical Hodgkin lymphoma. Sequencing used peripheral blood mononuclear cells (PBMCs), obtained at baseline.

DNA for the CDR3: TGTGCCACCAAAGCAGGGACAGATAGCAATCAGCCCCAGCATTTT. Encoded protein: CATKAGTDSNQPQHF. The chain uses TRBV10-3 and TRBJ1-5; TRBD1 agrees at 7 bases. This CDR3 is 15 amino acids long. J lost 0 bases, V lost 10 bases, and 9 bases had no gene match. Germline V gives CDR1 ENHRY, CDR2 SYGVKD.